This TCR beta chain was recovered during a study of blood T cell repertoires in COVID-19 (dated by TCRdb to between 2020 and 2021). General notes on the study: Samples covering the acute and convalescent phases of COVID-19 were provided by collaborators in the United States, Italy and Spain. The prospective study material was composed of cDNA or gDNA derived from T cells, B-cell-depleted T cells, or PBMCs. The dataset comprised deeply sampled blood TCRbeta repertoires from subjects exposed to, actively infected with, or recovered from COVID-19. The repertoires were released in a freely available public database intended as a resource for research on the immune response to SARS-CoV-2. The samples were drawn from the first 160 participants of the ongoing ImmuneRACE study and from 1,254 subjects provided by 6 global collaborators. A de-identified subject ID, COVID-19 status, age in years and sex were almost always included in the sample metadata. HLA class I and class II types, where available, came from metadata supplied by the sample provider rather than from assay-based typing. The investigation overall reported the following: The amount of clinical and demographic metadata varied by source and participant and was provided uncurated.

TCRbeta CDR3 regions were amplified from genomic DNA using the immunoSEQ Assay, a bias-controlled multiplex PCR. The study's own analysis went as follows. The number of nucleated cells in each sample was estimated from the amplification of reference gene primers within the assay. To quantify the absolute abundance of each unique TCRbeta CDR3 rearrangement, sequence reads were collapsed and filtered. For each sample, productive Simpson clonality was calculated as the square root of Simpson's diversity index over productive rearrangements. TCRdb mirrors the immuneACCESS table, restricted to in-frame sequences. Some clones are absent from its copies; in checked studies, under half trace to an unresolved V gene, and the reason for the others is unknown. V, J and clone size were drawn from that table, and D and trimming were deduced from the DNA. In this sample the table shows 90,000 to 120,000 clones, around nine tenths of which occur a single time. The ten biggest clones cover 4.5% to 6% of the sample.

Germline trimming amounts to 3 bases on V and 4 bases on J, with 13 as the count of junction bases outside the gene matches. The CDR3 measures 19 amino acids from cysteine to phenylalanine. The CDR3 DNA has 57 bases and is translated from base 1. In the germline V gene, CDR1 corresponds to MDHEN and CDR2 to SYDVKM. Each collaborating institution followed its own protocols to collect whole blood in K2EDTA tubes. Collaborator samples were shipped for TCRbeta analysis as frozen whole blood, isolated PBMCs, or DNA extracted from either sample type. In the case of this clone: Its cognate antigen has yet to be identified. No base quality values were provided; no much bigger clone lies one nucleotide off.

This receptor was obtained from a man aged 70 or older with acute or convalescent COVID-19. Sequencing used peripheral blood. The sequence links TRBV28 to TRBJ2-1, with TRBD2 matching 12 junction bases. The base sequence is TGTGCCAGCAGTTTGGGCCGACTTTCCGGGACTAGCGGGTACAATGAGCAGTTCTTC. The translation is CASSLGRLSGTSGYNEQFF.